This TCR beta chain was sequenced during a study of T cell responses to AZD1222 COVID-19 vaccine. Study results and caveats: Researchers report vaccine-associated CD4 TCRs spanning spike, with dominance at 160-218 and 743-854. Donors skewed white British and female; clonal diversity was possibly underestimated.

This clone came up once. Its antigen is still unknown. CDR1 is WNHNN, CDR2 SYGVQD, per germline (reference sequence). CDR3 length: 13 amino acids. V lost 5 bases and J 6 bases, leaving 13 bases between the germline ends. The protocol was immunoSEQ multiplex PCR, while the TCRdb copy is restricted to in-frame clones and leaves out a portion. The data show roughly 120,000 clones, 92% seen once. V and J are TRBV10-1 and TRBJ1-1; D possibly corresponds to TRBD1 (6 bases). The receptor was derived from an adult who received the AZD1222 COVID-19 vaccine. Specimen: peripheral blood, collected 28 days after the second AZD1222 dose. The CDR3 region is CASSRDITAEAFF. DNA of the CDR3: TGCGCCAGCAGTCGGGACATTACCGCTGAAGCTTTCTTT.